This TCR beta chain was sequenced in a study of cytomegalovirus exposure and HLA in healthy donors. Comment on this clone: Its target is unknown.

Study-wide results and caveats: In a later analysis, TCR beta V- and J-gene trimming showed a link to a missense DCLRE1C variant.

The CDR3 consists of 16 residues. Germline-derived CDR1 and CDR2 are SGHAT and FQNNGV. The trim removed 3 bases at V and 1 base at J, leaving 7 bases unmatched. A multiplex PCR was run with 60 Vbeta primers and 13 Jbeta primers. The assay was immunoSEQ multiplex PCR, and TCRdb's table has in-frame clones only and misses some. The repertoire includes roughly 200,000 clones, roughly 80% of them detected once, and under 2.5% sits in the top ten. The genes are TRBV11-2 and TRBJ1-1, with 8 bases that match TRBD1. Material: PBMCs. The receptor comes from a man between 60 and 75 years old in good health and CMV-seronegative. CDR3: CASSFALGTGNTEAFF. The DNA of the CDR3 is TGTGCCAGCAGCTTCGCCTTGGGGACAGGGAACACTGAAGCTTTCTTT.